These T cell receptor beta chains were read from a single sample in a study of T cell responses to AZD1222 COVID-19 vaccine. Assay used: immunoSEQ multiplex PCR; TCRdb lists only in-frame clones, some missing. The sample consists of about 140,000 clones, around 92% of them appearing once. Sequencing used peripheral blood, obtained 28 days after the second AZD1222 dose. The receptors derive from an adult who received the AZD1222 COVID-19 vaccine. Both conserved end residues are part of each CDR3. Each record gives: CDR3 DNA, CDR3 protein, D gene, clone size, V gene, J gene. The D gene is left open where the match is weak. Where a row states a size, it is once, few, many or the class of an expanded clone; other rows omit it.

TGTGCCAGTAGTATCTCCCCCACCTCCTACGAGCAGTACTTC	CASSISPTSYEQYF	.	.	TRBV19	TRBJ2-7
TGCAGTGCTAGTGGCGCGGGAGACTACAATGAGCAGTTCTTC	CSASGAGDYNEQFF	TRBD2	.	TRBV20-1	TRBJ2-1
TGTGCCAGCAGTTTCTCCGGGTCCGGGATTCAAGAGACCCAGTACTTC	CASSFSGSGIQETQYF	.	once	TRBV28	TRBJ2-5
TGTGCCAGCAGTGACAGCGGGAGAATGCGAGAGCAGTACTTC	CASSDSGRMREQYF	TRBD2	.	TRBV6-1	TRBJ2-7
TGTGCCAGCAGCTTAGAACTAGCGGGGTACAATGAGCAGTTCTTC	CASSLELAGYNEQFF	TRBD2	.	TRBV11-2	TRBJ2-1
TGTGCCAGCTCACCCGGGGACAGGGGGCTAGGCACTGAAGCTTTCTTT	CASSPGDRGLGTEAFF	TRBD1	once	TRBV18	TRBJ1-1
TGTGCCTGGAGTGTACTCATCGGGAGGGATCACACTGAAGCTTTCTTT	CAWSVLIGRDHTEAFF	.	.	TRBV30	TRBJ1-1
TGTGCCAGCAGCCAAGATGCAGGAGCGAACACCGGGGAGCTGTTTTTT	CASSQDAGANTGELFF	.	.	TRBV4-2	TRBJ2-2
TGTGCCAGCAGCGTATGGTCAGGGGAAAATGAAAAACTGTTTTTT	CASSVWSGENEKLFF	.	.	TRBV9	TRBJ1-4
TGTGCCAGCAGTTCGGGACAGGGGGCGATTGGCTACACCTTC	CASSSGQGAIGYTF	TRBD1	.	TRBV27	TRBJ1-2
TGCGCCAGCAGCCAAGATCCCAGGGGGCCCCAGCATTTT	CASSQDPRGPQHF	.	.	TRBV4-3	TRBJ1-5
TGTGCCAGCAGCTTAGAAGAAGCGGGAGGGCCCTACGAGCAGTACTTC	CASSLEEAGGPYEQYF	TRBD2	.	TRBV7-9	TRBJ2-7
TGTGCCACCAGTGATTTTGGACAGGGGGCTAATATTGAGCAGTTCTTC	CATSDFGQGANIEQFF	TRBD1	.	TRBV24-1	TRBJ2-1
TGTGCCAGCAGCTTTCCGACTAGCGGTGCGGATACGCAGTATTTT	CASSFPTSGADTQYF	TRBD2	.	TRBV5-4	TRBJ2-3
TGTGCCTGGGGGGCCCCCGACAGGATGGCGAATCAGCCCCAGCATTTT	CAWGAPDRMANQPQHF	.	.	TRBV30	TRBJ1-5
TGTGCCAGCAAAGGCAGGTATAGCAATCAGCCCCAGCATTTT	CASKGRYSNQPQHF	.	.	TRBV6-5	TRBJ1-5
TGTGCCAGCAGTGAATGGTCAGTTGAAGCTTTCTTT	CASSEWSVEAFF	.	.	TRBV2	TRBJ1-1
TGTGCCAGTAGTATTTTCGGGGGACAGCACACTGAAGCTTTCTTT	CASSIFGGQHTEAFF	TRBD1	once	TRBV19	TRBJ1-1
TGTGCCAGCAGCTTACACGGGGGAGGGAGGGCTTTCTTT	CASSLHGGGRAFF	.	.	TRBV7-3	TRBJ1-1
TGTGCCAGCAGTTTATATGGGACAGGGGGAAATGAAAAACTGTTTTTT	CASSLYGTGGNEKLFF	TRBD1	once	TRBV28	TRBJ1-4
TGTGCCAGTAGTATTCTTCGCGGGACAGGGAAGGCTTATGGCTACACCTTC	CASSILRGTGKAYGYTF	TRBD1	.	TRBV19	TRBJ1-2
TGTGCCAGCAGCTTGAATTTTGGTGCAGGGCGGGGTGAAGAGCAGTACTTC	CASSLNFGAGRGEEQYF	.	.	TRBV5-8	TRBJ2-7
TGTGCCAGCAGCTTAGGGGGGATGAACACTGAAGCTTTCTTT	CASSLGGMNTEAFF	.	.	TRBV7-3	TRBJ1-1
TGTGCCAGCACCTTGGGAGGGGACGGCGAAAAACTGTTTTTT	CASTLGGDGEKLFF	.	.	TRBV7-9	TRBJ1-4
TGCGCCAGCAGCAACCGGGACGGAAACACCGGGGAGCTGTTTTTT	CASSNRDGNTGELFF	.	.	TRBV5-1	TRBJ2-2
TGTGCCAGCAGTTCCAGGACAGGGATATCCTACGAGCAGTACTTC	CASSSRTGISYEQYF	TRBD1	.	TRBV28	TRBJ2-7
TGTGCCTGGAGTGTCCAGGGGTACACCGGGGAGCTGTTTTTT	CAWSVQGYTGELFF	.	.	TRBV30	TRBJ2-2
TGTGCCAGCAGCTTGGTGCAGGGTCCGGGACATGGCTACACCTTC	CASSLVQGPGHGYTF	.	.	TRBV5-4	TRBJ1-2
TGTGCCAGCAGCCAAGATGGGGGTCAGCCCCAGCATTTT	CASSQDGGQPQHF	.	.	TRBV4-2	TRBJ1-5
TGTGCCAGCAGCCAAGTGGGCTCTTCACCCCTCCACTTT	CASSQVGSSPLHF	.	.	TRBV3-1/TRBV3-2	TRBJ1-6
TGTGCCAGCAGCCAAGGTGGGAGCAATCAGCCCCAGCATTTT	CASSQGGSNQPQHF	.	.	TRBV4-2	TRBJ1-5
TGCGCCAGCAGCCAAGACGAAGGGCGGCGAGCCTTCTATGGCTACACCTTC	CASSQDEGRRAFYGYTF	.	.	TRBV4-3	TRBJ1-2
TGTGCCTGGCTAACAGGGAATGAGCAGTTCTTC	CAWLTGNEQFF	.	.	TRBV30	TRBJ2-1
TGTGCCAGCAGCCTTAGCGGGCCCTTGAAACCGAGATCCTACAATGAGCAGTTCTTC	CASSLSGPLKPRSYNEQFF	TRBD2	.	TRBV7-9	TRBJ2-1
TGCGCCACCCAAGTAGGGGGTGGAACCAATCAGCCCCAGCATTTT	CATQVGGGTNQPQHF	.	.	TRBV10-1	TRBJ1-5
TGTGCCACCAGCAGAGATTTGGGGACTAGCGGGAGGGGGAAGTTCTTC	CATSRDLGTSGRGKFF	TRBD2	.	TRBV15	TRBJ2-1
TGTGCCAGCAGTTCCCAGCTCTTAGGATCACCCCTCCACTTT	CASSSQLLGSPLHF	.	.	TRBV2	TRBJ1-6
TGTGCCAGCAGCGCCCAAAGATATGGCTACACCTTC	CASSAQRYGYTF	.	.	TRBV9	TRBJ1-2
TGTGCCAGCAGTTATGCGGGAGGGGATTACGAGCAGTACTTC	CASSYAGGDYEQYF	TRBD2	.	TRBV6-5	TRBJ2-7
TGTGCCAGCAGTACCGGGACTGTACTCAAGACCCAGTACTTC	CASSTGTVLKTQYF	.	once	TRBV28	TRBJ2-5
TGTGCCAGCAGCTTAAATTCGGGGGGATACGGAAACACCATATATTTT	CASSLNSGGYGNTIYF	.	once	TRBV7-2	TRBJ1-3
TGTGCCAGCAGCACACCTGGGACAGCGGGCACTGAAGCTTTCTTT	CASSTPGTAGTEAFF	TRBD1	.	TRBV9	TRBJ1-1
TGTGCCAGCAGTTTACAGGGCGGGAGCACAGATACGCAGTATTTT	CASSLQGGSTDTQYF	.	.	TRBV27	TRBJ2-3
TGCAGCGCGACAGGGACCAACTATGGCTACACCTTC	CSATGTNYGYTF	TRBD1	.	TRBV29-1	TRBJ1-2